This T cell receptor beta chain was found in a study of blood T cell repertoires in COVID-19. The CDR3 runs to 13 residues. Trimming stripped 0 bases from V and 7 bases from J, with 13 bases between. CDR1 is GTSNPN and CDR2 is SVGIG in the germline V gene (reference sequence). This clone was seen only once. In the study's own analysis: Reference gene primer amplification in the assay estimated nucleated cell counts. TCRdb keeps only in-frame clones here, not all; method: immunoSEQ multiplex PCR. From that table come the V and J calls and clone size; the DNA was used to work out D and trimming. The table shows about 80,000 clones, with approximately 79% occurring only once.

This clonotype originated in a man in his 70s with active or convalescent COVID-19. The sequencing input was peripheral blood. This rearrangement joins TRBV30 to TRBJ2-7; TRBD2 is a possible D gene (6 bases). The CDR3: CAWSVGGAKEQYF. The CDR3 DNA is TGTGCCTGGAGTGTAGGAGGGGCGAAAGAGCAGTACTTC.